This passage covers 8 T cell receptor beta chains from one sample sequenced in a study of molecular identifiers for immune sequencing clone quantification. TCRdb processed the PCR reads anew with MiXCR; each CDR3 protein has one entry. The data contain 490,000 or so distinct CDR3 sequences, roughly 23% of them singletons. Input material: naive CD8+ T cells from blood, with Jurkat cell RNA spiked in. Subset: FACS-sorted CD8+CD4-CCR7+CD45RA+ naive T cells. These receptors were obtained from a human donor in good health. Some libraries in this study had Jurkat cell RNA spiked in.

The CDR3 here is CSVVGQGLSFF. The CDR3 bases are TGCAGCGTTGTCGGACAGGGATTGTCCTTCTTC. The J gene is TRBJ2-1, the V gene TRBV29-1; 8 bases align to TRBD1. J gave up 16 bases and V 4 bases, and 9 bases lay outside the gene matches. Germline loops: CDR1 SQVTM, CDR2 ANQGSEA. The CDR3 loop spans 11 amino acids.

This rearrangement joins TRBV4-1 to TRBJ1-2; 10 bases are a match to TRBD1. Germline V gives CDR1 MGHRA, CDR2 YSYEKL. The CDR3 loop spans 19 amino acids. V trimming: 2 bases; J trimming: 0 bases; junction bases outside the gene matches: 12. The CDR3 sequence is CASSQIGGQGSSPNYGYTF. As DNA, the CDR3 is TGCGCCAGCAGCCAAATTGGGGGACAGGGGTCCTCCCCTAACTATGGCTACACCTTC.

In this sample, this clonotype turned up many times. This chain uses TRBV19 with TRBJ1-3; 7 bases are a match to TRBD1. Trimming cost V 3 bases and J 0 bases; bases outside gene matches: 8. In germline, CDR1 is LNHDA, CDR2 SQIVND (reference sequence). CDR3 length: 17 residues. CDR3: CASSIGTGAISGNTIYF. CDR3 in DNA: TGTGCCAGTAGTATCGGAACAGGGGCCATCTCTGGAAACACCATATATTTT.

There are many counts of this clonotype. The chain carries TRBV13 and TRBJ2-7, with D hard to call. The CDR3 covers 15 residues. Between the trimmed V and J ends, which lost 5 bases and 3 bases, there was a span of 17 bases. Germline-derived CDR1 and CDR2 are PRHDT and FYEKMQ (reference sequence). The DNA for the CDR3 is TGTGCCAGCAGCGGCCCGGACCAAGGAATCTACGAGCAGTACTTC. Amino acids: CASSGPDQGIYEQYF.

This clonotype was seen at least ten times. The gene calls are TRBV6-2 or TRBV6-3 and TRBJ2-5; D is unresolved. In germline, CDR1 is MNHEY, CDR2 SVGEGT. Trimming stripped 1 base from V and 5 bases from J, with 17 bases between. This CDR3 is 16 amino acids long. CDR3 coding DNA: TGTGCCAGCAGTTACTACCCTGGAACTACGGAGGAGACCCAGTACTTC. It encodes CASSYYPGTTEETQYF.

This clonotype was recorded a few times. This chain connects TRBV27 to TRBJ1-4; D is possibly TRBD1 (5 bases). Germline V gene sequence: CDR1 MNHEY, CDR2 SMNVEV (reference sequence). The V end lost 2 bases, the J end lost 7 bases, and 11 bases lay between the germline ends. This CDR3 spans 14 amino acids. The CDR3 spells CASSLGAGGEKLFF. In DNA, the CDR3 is TGTGCCAGCAGTTTAGGGGCAGGAGGTGAAAAACTGTTTTTT.

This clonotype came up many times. CDR3 residues: CASSPNTPSGGSYEQYF. CDR3 DNA: TGTGCCAGCAGTCCGAACACCCCTAGCGGGGGGTCCTACGAGCAGTACTTC. The chain links TRBV27 to TRBJ2-7; TRBD2 matches at 11 bases. This CDR3 spans 17 amino acids. Germline lookup yields CDR1 MNHEY and CDR2 SMNVEV (reference sequence). Losses at the gene ends were 5 bases for V and 1 base for J; bases not matched to a gene: 10.

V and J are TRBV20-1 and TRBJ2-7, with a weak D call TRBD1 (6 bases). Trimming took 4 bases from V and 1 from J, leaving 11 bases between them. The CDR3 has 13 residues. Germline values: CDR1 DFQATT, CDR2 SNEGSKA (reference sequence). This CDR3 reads CSAIYRESYEQYF. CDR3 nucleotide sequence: TGCAGTGCTATTTACAGGGAGTCCTACGAGCAGTACTTC.